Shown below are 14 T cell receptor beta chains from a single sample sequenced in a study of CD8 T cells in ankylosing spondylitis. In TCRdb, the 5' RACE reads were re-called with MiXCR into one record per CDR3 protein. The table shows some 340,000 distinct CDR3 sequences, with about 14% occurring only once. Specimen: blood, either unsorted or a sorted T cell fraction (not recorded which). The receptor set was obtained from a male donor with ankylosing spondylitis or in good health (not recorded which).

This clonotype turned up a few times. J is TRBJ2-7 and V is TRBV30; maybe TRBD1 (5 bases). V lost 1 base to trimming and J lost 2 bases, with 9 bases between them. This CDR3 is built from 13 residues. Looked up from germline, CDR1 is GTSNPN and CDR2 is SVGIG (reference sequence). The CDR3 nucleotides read TGTGCCTGGAGTGAGACAGTTCCCTACGAGCAGTACTTC. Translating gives CAWSETVPYEQYF.

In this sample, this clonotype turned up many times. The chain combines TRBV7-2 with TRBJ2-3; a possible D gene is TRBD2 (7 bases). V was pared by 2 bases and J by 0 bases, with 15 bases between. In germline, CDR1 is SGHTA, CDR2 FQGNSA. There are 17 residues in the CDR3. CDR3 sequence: CASSLFGGPVSTDTQYF. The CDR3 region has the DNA TGTGCCAGCAGCTTATTCGGGGGGCCGGTTAGCACAGATACGCAGTATTTT.

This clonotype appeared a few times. The CDR3 DNA follows: TGCAGCAGCAGTGGAGCTAGGGACAGTAAATCGGCCCAGTACTTC. It specifies CSSSGARDSKSAQYF. The chain recombines TRBV20-1 with TRBJ2-5, with 7 bases lining up with TRBD1. Germline CDR1 and CDR2: DFQATT and SNEGSKA (reference sequence). CDR3 length equals 15 residues.

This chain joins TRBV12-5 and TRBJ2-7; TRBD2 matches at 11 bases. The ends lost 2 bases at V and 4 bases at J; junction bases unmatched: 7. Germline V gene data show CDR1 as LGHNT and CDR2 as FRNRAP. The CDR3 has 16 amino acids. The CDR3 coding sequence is TGTGCTAGTGGTTTGAAACTAGCGGGAGCAAGGTACGAGCAGTACTTC. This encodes CASGLKLAGARYEQYF. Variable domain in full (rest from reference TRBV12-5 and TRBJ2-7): DARVTQTPRHKVTEMGQEVTMRCQPILGHNTVFWYRQTMMQGLELLAYFRNRAPLDDSGMPKDRFSAEMPDATLATLKIQPSEPRDSAVYFCASGLKLAGARYEQYFGPGTRLTVT.

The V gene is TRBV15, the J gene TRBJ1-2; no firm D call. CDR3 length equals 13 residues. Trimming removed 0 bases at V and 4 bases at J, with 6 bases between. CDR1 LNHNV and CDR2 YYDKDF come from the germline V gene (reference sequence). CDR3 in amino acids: CATSREYIYGYTF. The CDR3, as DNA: TGTGCCACCAGCAGAGAGTACATCTATGGCTACACCTTC.

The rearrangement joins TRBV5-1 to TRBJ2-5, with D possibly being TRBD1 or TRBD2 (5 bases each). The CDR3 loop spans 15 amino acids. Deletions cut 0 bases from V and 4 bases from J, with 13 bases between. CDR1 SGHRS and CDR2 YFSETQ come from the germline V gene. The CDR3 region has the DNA TGCGCCAGCAGCTTGGGGGGACCTTCTAGAGAGACCCAGTACTTC. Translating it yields CASSLGGPSRETQYF.

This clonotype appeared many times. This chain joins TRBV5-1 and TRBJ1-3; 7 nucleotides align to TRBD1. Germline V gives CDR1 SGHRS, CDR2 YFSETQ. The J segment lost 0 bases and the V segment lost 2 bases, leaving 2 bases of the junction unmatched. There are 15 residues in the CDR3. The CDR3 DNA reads TGCGCCAGCAGCTTCGGGACAGACTCTGGAAACACCATATATTTT. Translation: CASSFGTDSGNTIYF.

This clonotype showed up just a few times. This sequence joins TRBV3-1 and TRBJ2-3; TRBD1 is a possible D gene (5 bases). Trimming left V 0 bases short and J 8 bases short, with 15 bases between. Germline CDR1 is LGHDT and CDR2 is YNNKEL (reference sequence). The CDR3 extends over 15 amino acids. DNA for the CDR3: TGTGCCAGCAGCCAAGATTCGACGGGCAGGGCTACGCAGTATTTT. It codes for CASSQDSTGRATQYF.

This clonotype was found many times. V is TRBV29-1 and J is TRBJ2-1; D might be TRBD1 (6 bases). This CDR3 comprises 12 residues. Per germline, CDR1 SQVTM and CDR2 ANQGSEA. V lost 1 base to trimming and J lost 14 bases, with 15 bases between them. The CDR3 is CSVEAPGTREFF. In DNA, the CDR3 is TGCAGCGTTGAAGCACCCGGGACAAGGGAGTTCTTC.

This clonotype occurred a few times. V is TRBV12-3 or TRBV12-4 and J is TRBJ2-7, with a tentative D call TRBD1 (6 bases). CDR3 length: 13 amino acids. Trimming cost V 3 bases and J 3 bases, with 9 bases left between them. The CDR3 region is CASSFARGYEQYF. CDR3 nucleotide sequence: TGTGCCAGCAGTTTTGCCAGGGGCTACGAGCAGTACTTC.

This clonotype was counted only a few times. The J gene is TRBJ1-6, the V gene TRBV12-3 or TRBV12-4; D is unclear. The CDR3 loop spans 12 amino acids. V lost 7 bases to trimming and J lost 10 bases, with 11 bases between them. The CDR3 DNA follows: TGTGCCAGCACCGCCGGAGGCTCACCCCTCCACTTT. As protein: CASTAGGSPLHF.

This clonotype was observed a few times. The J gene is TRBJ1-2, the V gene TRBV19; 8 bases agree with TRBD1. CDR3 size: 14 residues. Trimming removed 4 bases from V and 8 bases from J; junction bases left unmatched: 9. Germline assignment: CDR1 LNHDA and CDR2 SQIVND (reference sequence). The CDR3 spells CASSTGGGVGGYTF. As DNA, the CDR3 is TGTGCCAGTAGTACAGGGGGCGGAGTAGGAGGCTACACCTTC. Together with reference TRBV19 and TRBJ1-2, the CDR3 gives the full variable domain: DGGITQSPKYLFRKEGQNVTLSCEQNLNHDAMYWYRQDPGQGLRLIYYSQIVNDFQKGDIAEGYSVSREKKESFPLTVTSAQKNPTAFYLCASSTGGGVGGYTFGSGTRLTVV.

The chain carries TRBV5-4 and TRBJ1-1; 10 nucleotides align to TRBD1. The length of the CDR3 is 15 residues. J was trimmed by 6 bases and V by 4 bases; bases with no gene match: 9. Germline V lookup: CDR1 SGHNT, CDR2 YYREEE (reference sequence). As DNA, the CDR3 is TGTGCCAGCAGCCCCCGGGACAGGGGTGGGGCTGAAGCTTTCTTT. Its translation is CASSPRDRGGAEAFF.

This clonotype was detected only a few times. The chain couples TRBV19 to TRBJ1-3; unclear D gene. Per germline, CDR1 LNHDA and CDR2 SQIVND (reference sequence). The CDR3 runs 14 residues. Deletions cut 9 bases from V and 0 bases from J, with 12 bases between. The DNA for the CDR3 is TGTGCCAGCCGATGGCAGTCCTCTGGAAACACCATATATTTT. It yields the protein CASRWQSSGNTIYF.